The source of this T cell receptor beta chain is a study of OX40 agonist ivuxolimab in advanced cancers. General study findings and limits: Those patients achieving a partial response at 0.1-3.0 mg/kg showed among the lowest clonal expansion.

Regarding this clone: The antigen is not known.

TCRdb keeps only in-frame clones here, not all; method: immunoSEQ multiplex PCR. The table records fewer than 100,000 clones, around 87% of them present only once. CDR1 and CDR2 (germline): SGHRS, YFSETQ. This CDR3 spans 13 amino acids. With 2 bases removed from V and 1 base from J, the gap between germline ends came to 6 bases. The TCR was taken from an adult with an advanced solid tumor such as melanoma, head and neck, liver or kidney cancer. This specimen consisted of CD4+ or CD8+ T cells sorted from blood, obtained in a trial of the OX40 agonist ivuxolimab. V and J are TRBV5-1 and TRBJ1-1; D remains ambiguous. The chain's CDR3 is CASSFQENTEAFF. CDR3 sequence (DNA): TGCGCCAGCAGCTTCCAGGAGAACACTGAAGCTTTCTTT.